These 16 T cell receptor beta chains were all obtained from the same sample, sequenced in a study of vaccination and CD4 T cells after COVID-19. Their specific antigens are unknown. Time point in this sample: late sampling 161 to 241 days after vaccination in three convalescent patients. As to treatment: roughly 11-day PBMC culture with coronavirus spike peptide pools or control peptides (ViraFEST assay). Sequenced with the Oncomine TCR Beta short-read assay was DNA taken from cultured CD4+ T cells. TCRdb itself ran the PCR reads through MiXCR, one entry per CDR3 protein. Seen here are 16,000 or so distinct CDR3 sequences, about 45% observed once, and the top ten hold around a sixth. The specimen was CD4+ T cells from blood, cultured in vitro, collected about 7 months after SARS-CoV-2 vaccination. These receptors originate from a human donor who had recovered from COVID-19.

The chain links TRBV19 to TRBJ1-2, with 7 bases matching TRBD1. This CDR3 has 15 amino acids. V shed 8 bases, J shed 0 bases, and the junction held 9 bases outside the gene matches. Germline assignment: CDR1 LNHDA and CDR2 SQIVND (reference sequence). The CDR3 nucleotides are TGTGCCAGTGAACGGACAGGAGTTTCTAACTATGGCTACACCTTC. Translating gives CASERTGVSNYGYTF.

The chain combines TRBV5-1 with TRBJ2-5, with TRBD1 matching 9 bases. The length of the CDR3 is 13 residues. In germline, CDR1 is SGHRS, CDR2 YFSETQ. V lost 4 bases to trimming and J lost 5 bases; unmatched junction nucleotides: 3. The CDR3 DNA is TGCGCCAGCAGCATGACAGGGGGGGAGACCCAGTACTTC. Translated: CASSMTGGETQYF. The whole variable domain, filled in from reference TRBV5-1 and TRBJ2-5, reads KAGVTQTPRYLIKTRGQQVTLSCSPISGHRSVSWYQQTPGQGLQFLFEYFSETQRNKGNFPGRFSGRQFSNSRSEMNVSTLELGDSALYLCASSMTGGETQYFGPGTRLLVL.

The rearrangement links TRBV6-1 to TRBJ2-7; perhaps TRBD2 as D (6 bases). The CDR3 spans 16 residues. The germline V and J ends were trimmed by 5 bases and 1 base, with 18 bases remaining between them. CDR1 is MNHNS and CDR2 is SASEGT in the germline V gene. The CDR3 region has the DNA TGTGCCAGCAGTCAGACACGGGGGTCGTTATCCTACGAGCAGTACTTC. Residues: CASSQTRGSLSYEQYF.

This clonotype was recorded once. This sequence joins TRBV4-1 and TRBJ2-5; D call uncertain. CDR3 size: 15 residues. CDR1 and CDR2 (germline): MGHRA, YSYEKL. The V gene lost 0 bases and the J gene lost 2 bases, with 10 bases spanning the gap. CDR3 protein: CASSQDSARQETQYF. In DNA, the CDR3 is TGCGCCAGCAGCCAAGATTCGGCTCGACAAGAGACCCAGTACTTC.

The gene calls are TRBV6-1 and TRBJ1-5; D might be TRBD1 (6 bases). Trimming took 5 bases from V and 6 from J, leaving 8 bases between them. CDR1 and CDR2 (germline): MNHNS, SASEGT. The CDR3 loop spans 12 amino acids. The CDR3 DNA reads as TGTGCCAGCAGTCGGGACACTCAGCCCCAGCATTTT. It yields the protein CASSRDTQPQHF.

DNA of the CDR3: TGTGCCAGCTACCGGCTGGGGGGGAACACCGGGGAGCTGTTTTTT. Its translation: CASYRLGGNTGELFF. The chain carries TRBV6-1 and TRBJ2-2, with D tentatively TRBD2 (6 bases). Germline values: CDR1 MNHNS, CDR2 SASEGT. V gave up 8 bases and J gave up 1 base, with 14 bases separating them. This CDR3 spans 15 amino acids.

The CDR3 coding sequence is TGTGCCAGCTCACCAGCCGGGATCTATGGCTACACCTTC. Its translation: CASSPAGIYGYTF. The chain is built from TRBV18 and TRBJ1-2; D not resolved. This CDR3 has 13 residues. CDR1 and CDR2 from the germline V gene are KGHSH and LQKENI. Trimming cost V 2 bases and J 4 bases, with 8 bases left between them.

This clonotype has only a few counts. This chain joins TRBV7-9 and TRBJ2-2; D could derive from TRBD1 or TRBD2 (6 bases each). The CDR3 loop spans 16 amino acids. V was shortened by 5 bases and J by 6 bases, with 19 bases between the two germline ends. Germline V gene lookup returns CDR1 SEHNR and CDR2 FQNEAQ (reference sequence). The CDR3 nucleotides read TGTGCCAGCAGCCGCGTTGGAGGGGGTTTGCCCGGGGAGCTGTTTTTT. Translation gives CASSRVGGGLPGELFF.

This clonotype occurred a few times. The chain is built from TRBV2 and TRBJ1-1; D is uncertain. V gave up 7 bases and J gave up 7 bases, with 13 bases separating them. Germline loops: CDR1 SNHLY, CDR2 FYNNEI. This CDR3 region has 12 residues. The CDR3 sequence is CASNYGNLEAFF. CDR3 in DNA: TGTGCCAGCAACTACGGAAACCTTGAAGCTTTCTTT.

This clonotype was counted between two and nine times. The CDR3 nucleotides are TGCAGTGCTACGACAGACATGAACACTGAAGCTTTCTTT. Its translation is CSATTDMNTEAFF. The chain combines TRBV20-1 with TRBJ1-1, with D perhaps matching TRBD1 (5 bases). The germline V and J ends were trimmed by 4 bases and 0 bases, with 9 bases remaining between them. The V gene's germline CDR1 is DFQATT and CDR2 SNEGSKA (reference sequence). CDR3 length: 13 residues.

This clonotype was recorded only once. The chain combines TRBV10-3 with TRBJ1-1; perhaps TRBD1 as D (5 bases). Trimming pared 10 bases from V and 1 base from J, leaving 22 bases between. Germline assignment: CDR1 ENHRY and CDR2 SYGVKD. This CDR3 is 16 amino acids long. CDR3 in DNA: TGTGCCACCGGGCCGGCCCCGGGACTCAGGAACACTGAAGCTTTCTTT. Translating gives CATGPAPGLRNTEAFF.

V gene TRBV6-1 combines with J gene TRBJ1-2; D possibly corresponds to TRBD1 (6 bases). The CDR3 has 13 amino acids. V dropped 8 bases and J dropped 4 bases, with 14 bases sitting between them. Germline CDR1 is MNHNS and CDR2 is SASEGT. CDR3 sequence: CASRGQSIYGYTF. The CDR3 DNA follows: TGTGCCAGCCGAGGACAGTCAATCTATGGCTACACCTTC.

In this sample, this clonotype turned up a few times. This chain links TRBV7-8 with TRBJ2-7; a possible D gene is TRBD1 (5 bases). The CDR3 totals 14 residues. V gave up 1 base and J gave up 3 bases, with 10 bases separating them. Looked up from germline, CDR1 is SGHVS and CDR2 is FQNEAQ. CDR3 loop: CASSLDRNYYEQYF. The DNA for the CDR3 is TGTGCCAGCAGCTTAGACAGGAATTACTACGAGCAGTACTTC.

This clonotype has just a few counts. This rearrangement joins TRBV7-3 to TRBJ2-1; 11 nucleotides match TRBD2. Looked up from germline, CDR1 is SGHTA and CDR2 is FQGTGA. Trimming removed 5 bases from V and 7 bases from J; junction bases left unmatched: 7. The CDR3 length is 15 residues. CDR3 bases: TGTGCCAGCAGCCCAATAGCGGGAGGGTGGAATGAGCAGTTCTTC. This gives the protein CASSPIAGGWNEQFF.

The rearrangement uses TRBV19 and TRBJ1-1, with 10 bases that match TRBD1. The length of the CDR3 is 17 residues. Germline values: CDR1 LNHDA, CDR2 SQIVND (reference sequence). The trim removed 7 bases at V and 0 bases at J, leaving 11 bases unmatched. This CDR3 is CASISVGTGVMNTEAFF. CDR3 DNA: TGTGCCAGTATTTCGGTCGGGACAGGGGTGATGAACACTGAAGCTTTCTTT.

J is TRBJ2-7 and V is TRBV15; possibly TRBD2 for D (7 bases). Germline V gene lookup returns CDR1 LNHNV and CDR2 YYDKDF (reference sequence). Trimming took off 0 bases at V and 2 bases at J, with 14 bases between the two ends. The CDR3 covers 16 residues. CDR3 nucleotides: TGTGCCACCAGCAGAGATCGGGGGGCATTTACCTACGAGCAGTACTTC. Protein product: CATSRDRGAFTYEQYF.